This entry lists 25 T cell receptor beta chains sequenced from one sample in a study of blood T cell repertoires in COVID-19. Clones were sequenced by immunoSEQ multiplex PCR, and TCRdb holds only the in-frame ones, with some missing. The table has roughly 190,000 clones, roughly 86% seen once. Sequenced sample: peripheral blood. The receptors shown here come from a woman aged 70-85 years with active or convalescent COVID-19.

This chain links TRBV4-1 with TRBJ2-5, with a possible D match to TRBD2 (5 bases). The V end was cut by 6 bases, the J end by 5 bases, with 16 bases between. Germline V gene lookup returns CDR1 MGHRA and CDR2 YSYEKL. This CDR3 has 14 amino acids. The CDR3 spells CASSRLGGLETQYF. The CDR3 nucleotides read TGCGCCAGCAGTCGCCTTGGAGGTCTCGAGACCCAGTACTTC.

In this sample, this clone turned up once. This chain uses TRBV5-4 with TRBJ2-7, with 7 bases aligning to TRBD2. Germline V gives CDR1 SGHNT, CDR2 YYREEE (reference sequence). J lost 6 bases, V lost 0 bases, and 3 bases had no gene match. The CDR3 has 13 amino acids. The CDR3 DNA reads TGTGCCAGCAGCTTGGGGACTAGTTCCGAGCAGTACTTC. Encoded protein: CASSLGTSSEQYF.

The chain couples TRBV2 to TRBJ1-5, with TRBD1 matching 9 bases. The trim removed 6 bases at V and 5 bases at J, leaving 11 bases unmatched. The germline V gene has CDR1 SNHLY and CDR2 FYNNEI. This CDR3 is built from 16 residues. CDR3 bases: TGTGCCAGCAGCCCTAGGCGAGGGACAGGGTATCAGCCCCAGCATTTT. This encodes CASSPRRGTGYQPQHF.

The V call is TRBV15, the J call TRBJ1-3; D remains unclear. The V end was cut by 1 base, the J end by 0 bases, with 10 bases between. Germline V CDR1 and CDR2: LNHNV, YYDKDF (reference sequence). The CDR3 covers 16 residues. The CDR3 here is CATSRGDTRSGNTIYF. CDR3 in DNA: TGTGCCACCAGCAGAGGAGACACCCGCTCTGGAAACACCATATATTTT.

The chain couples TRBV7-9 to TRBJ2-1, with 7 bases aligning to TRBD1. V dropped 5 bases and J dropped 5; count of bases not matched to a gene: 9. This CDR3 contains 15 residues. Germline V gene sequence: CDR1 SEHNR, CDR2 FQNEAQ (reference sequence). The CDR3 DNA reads TGTGCCAGCAGCGAGGGGGCAGGTTCTAACAATGAGCAGTTCTTC. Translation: CASSEGAGSNNEQFF.

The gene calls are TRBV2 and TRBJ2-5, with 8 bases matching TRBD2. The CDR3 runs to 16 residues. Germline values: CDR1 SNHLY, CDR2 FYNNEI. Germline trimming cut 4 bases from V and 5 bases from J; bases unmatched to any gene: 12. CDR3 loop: CASSVKSGSGQETQYF. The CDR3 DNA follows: TGTGCCAGCAGTGTAAAAAGCGGGAGCGGTCAGGAGACCCAGTACTTC. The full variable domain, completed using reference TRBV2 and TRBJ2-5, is EPEVTQTPSHQVTQMGQEVILRCVPISNHLYFYWYRQILGQKVEFLVSFYNNEISEKSEIFDDQFSVERPDGSNFTLKIRSTKLEDSAMYFCASSVKSGSGQETQYFGPGTRLLVL.

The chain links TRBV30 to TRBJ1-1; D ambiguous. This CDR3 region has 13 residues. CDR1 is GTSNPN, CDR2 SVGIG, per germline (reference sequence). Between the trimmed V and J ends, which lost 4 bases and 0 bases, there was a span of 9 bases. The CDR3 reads CAWIRSMNTEAFF. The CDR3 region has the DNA TGTGCCTGGATCCGCTCTATGAACACTGAAGCTTTCTTT.

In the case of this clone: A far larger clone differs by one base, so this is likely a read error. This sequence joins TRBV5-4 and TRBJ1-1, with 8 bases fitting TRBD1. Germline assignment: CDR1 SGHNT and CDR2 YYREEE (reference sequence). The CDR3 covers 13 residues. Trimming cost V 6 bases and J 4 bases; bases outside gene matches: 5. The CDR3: CASTPTGGTEAFF. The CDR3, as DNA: TGTGCCAGCACCCCTACAGGGGGCACTGAAGCTTTCTTT.

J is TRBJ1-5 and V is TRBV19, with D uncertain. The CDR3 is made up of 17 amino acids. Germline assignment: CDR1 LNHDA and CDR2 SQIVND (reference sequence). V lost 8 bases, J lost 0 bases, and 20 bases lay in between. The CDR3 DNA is TGTGCCAGTGGACCCGCGGCGGCAGACTATAGCAATCAGCCCCAGCATTTT. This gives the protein CASGPAAADYSNQPQHF.

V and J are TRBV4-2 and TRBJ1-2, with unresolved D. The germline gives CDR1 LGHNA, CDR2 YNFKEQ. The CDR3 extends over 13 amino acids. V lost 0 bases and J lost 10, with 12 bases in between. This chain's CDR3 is CASSQEVGQDYTF. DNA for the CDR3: TGTGCCAGCAGCCAAGAGGTTGGGCAGGACTACACCTTC.

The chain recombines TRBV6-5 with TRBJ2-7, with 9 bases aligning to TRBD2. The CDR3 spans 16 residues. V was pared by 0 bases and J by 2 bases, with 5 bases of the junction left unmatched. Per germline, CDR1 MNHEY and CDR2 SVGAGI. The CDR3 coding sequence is TGTGCCAGCAGTTACTCGGTCGCGGGAGGGCCCTACGAGCAGTACTTC. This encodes CASSYSVAGGPYEQYF.

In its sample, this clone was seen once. The CDR3 loop reads CASSTGQGAFGYTF. In nucleotides, the CDR3 is TGTGCCAGCTCGACGGGACAGGGGGCTTTCGGCTACACCTTC. This chain uses TRBV18 with TRBJ1-2, with 12 nucleotides matching TRBD1. This CDR3 comprises 14 residues. V lost 6 bases and J lost 8; bases outside the gene matches: 7. Germline lookup yields CDR1 KGHSH and CDR2 LQKENI.

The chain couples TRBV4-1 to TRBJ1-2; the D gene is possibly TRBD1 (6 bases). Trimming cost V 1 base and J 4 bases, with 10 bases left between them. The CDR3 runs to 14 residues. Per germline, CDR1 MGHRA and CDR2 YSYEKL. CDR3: CASSQGQGIYGYTF. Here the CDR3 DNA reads TGCGCCAGCAGCCAAGGGCAGGGGATCTATGGCTACACCTTC.

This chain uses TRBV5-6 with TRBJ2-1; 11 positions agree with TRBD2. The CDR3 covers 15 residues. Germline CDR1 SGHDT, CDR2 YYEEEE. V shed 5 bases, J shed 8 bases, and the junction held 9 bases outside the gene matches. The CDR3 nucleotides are TGTGCCAGCAGACGGACTAGCGGGCCAGCCGATGAGCAGTTCTTC. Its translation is CASRRTSGPADEQFF.

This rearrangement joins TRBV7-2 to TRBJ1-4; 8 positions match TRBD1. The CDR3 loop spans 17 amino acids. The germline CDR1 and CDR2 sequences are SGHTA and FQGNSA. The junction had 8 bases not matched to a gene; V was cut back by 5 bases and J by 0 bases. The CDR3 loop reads CASSRTGKGATNEKLFF. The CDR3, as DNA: TGTGCCAGCAGCCGGACAGGGAAGGGAGCAACTAATGAAAAACTGTTTTTT.

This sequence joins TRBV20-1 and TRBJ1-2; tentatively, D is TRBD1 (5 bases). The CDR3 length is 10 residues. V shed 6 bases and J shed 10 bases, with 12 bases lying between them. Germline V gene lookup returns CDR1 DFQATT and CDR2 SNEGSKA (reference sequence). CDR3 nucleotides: TGCAGTGCGTCCGGGGGGGTCTACACCTTC. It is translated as CSASGGVYTF.

This chain's CDR3 is CASSPGTSGSYEQYF. The CDR3 region has the DNA TGTGCCAGCAGCCCTGGGACTAGCGGGAGCTACGAGCAGTACTTC. The chain recombines TRBV13 with TRBJ2-7; 14 bases fit TRBD2. The CDR3 length is 15 residues. CDR1 is PRHDT, CDR2 FYEKMQ, per germline (reference sequence). V gave up 5 bases and J gave up 3 bases; unmatched junction bases: 3.

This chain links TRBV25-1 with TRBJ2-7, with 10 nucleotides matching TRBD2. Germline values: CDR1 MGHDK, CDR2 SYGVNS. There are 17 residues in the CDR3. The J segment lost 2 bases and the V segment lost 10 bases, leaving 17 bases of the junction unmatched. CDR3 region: CATLGPAGGPAPYEQYF. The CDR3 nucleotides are TGTGCCACCCTTGGCCCAGCGGGAGGGCCTGCCCCCTACGAGCAGTACTTC.

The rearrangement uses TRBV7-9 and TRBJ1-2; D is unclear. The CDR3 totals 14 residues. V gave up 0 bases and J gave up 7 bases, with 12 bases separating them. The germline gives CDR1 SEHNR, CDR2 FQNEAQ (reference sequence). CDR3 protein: CASSLAGIAPGYTF. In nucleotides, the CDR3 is TGTGCCAGCAGCTTAGCCGGGATTGCTCCTGGCTACACCTTC. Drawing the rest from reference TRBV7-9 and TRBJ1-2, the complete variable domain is DTGVSQNPRHKITKRGQNVTFRCDPISEHNRLYWYRQTLGQGPEFLTYFQNEAQLEKSRLLSDRFSAERPKGSFSTLEIQRTEQGDSAMYLCASSLAGIAPGYTFGSGTRLTVV.

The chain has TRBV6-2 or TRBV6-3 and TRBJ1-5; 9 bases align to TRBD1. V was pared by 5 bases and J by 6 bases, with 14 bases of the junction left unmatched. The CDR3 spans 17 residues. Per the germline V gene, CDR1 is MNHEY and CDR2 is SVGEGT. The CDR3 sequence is CASSRQPGQGGRQPQHF. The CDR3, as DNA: TGTGCCAGCAGTCGTCAACCGGGACAGGGCGGTCGTCAGCCCCAGCATTTT.

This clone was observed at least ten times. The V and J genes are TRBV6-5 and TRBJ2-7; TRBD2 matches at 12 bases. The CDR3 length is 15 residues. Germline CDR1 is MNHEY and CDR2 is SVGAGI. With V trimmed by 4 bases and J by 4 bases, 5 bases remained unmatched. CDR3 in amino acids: CASSSELAGGYEQYF. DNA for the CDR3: TGTGCCAGCAGTTCAGAGCTAGCGGGAGGGTACGAGCAGTACTTC.

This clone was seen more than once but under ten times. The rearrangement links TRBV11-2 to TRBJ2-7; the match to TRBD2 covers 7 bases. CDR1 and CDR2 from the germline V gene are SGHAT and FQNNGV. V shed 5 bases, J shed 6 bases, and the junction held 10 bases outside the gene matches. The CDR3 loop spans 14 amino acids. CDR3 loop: CASSAGLGASEQYF. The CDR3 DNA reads TGTGCCAGCAGCGCAGGACTAGGTGCCTCCGAGCAGTACTTC.

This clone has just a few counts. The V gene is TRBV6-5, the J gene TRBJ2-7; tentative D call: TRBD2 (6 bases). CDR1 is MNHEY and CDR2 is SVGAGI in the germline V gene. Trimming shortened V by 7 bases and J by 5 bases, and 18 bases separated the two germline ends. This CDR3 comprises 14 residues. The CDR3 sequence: CASTRTPRRDEQYF. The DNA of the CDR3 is TGTGCCAGCACCCGGACGCCGAGGAGGGACGAGCAGTACTTC.

Here the CDR3 reads CSAGGTGFEKLFF. The CDR3, as DNA: TGCAGCGCCGGGGGGACAGGGTTTGAAAAACTGTTTTTT. The chain joins TRBV29-1 to TRBJ1-4; TRBD1 matches at 9 bases. Germline CDR1 is SQVTM and CDR2 is ANQGSEA. The CDR3 contains 13 residues. The V gene end was trimmed by 7 bases and the J gene end by 7 bases; junction bases not matched to a gene: 7.

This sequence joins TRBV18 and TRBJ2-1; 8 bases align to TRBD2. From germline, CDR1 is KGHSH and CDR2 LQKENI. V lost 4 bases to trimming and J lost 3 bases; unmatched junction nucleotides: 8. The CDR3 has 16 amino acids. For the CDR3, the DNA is TGTGCCAGCTCACTTCGCACTAGCGGAGTCTACAATGAGCAGTTCTTC. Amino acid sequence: CASSLRTSGVYNEQFF. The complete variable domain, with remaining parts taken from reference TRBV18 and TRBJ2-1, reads NAGVMQNPRHLVRRRGQEARLRCSPMKGHSHVYWYRQLPEEGLKFMVYLQKENIIDESGMPKERFSAEFPKEGPSILRIQQVVRGDSAAYFCASSLRTSGVYNEQFFGPGTRLTVL.